These 27 T cell receptor beta chains came from one sample sequenced in a study of CD8 T cells in Susac syndrome. A quantity of about 0.5 to 1 ug RNA underwent reverse transcription using random hexamers. TCRdb fed the immunoSEQ multiplex PCR reads into MiXCR, producing one record per CDR3 protein. The repertoire consists of around 200,000 distinct CDR3 sequences, with roughly 94% occurring once and the leading ten covering approximately 0.094%. Sequenced sample: CD4+ T cells from PBMCs. Receptor source: a human donor in good health.

This rearrangement joins TRBV15 to TRBJ2-4, with D tentatively TRBD1 or TRBD2 (6 bases each). The ends were cut back, 2 bases at V and 7 bases at J, with 12 bases in the middle. This CDR3 spans 14 amino acids. Germline-derived CDR1 and CDR2 are LNHNV and YYDKDF (reference sequence). The CDR3 DNA sequence: TGTGCCACCAGCAGATCGGACAGCGGGAACATTCAGTACTTC. Protein product: CATSRSDSGNIQYF.

The chain joins TRBV5-4 to TRBJ1-2; no firm D call. This CDR3 contains 14 residues. CDR1 and CDR2 from the germline V gene are SGHNT and YYREEE (reference sequence). The germline V and J ends were trimmed by 6 bases and 2 bases, with 14 bases remaining between them. This CDR3 reads CASTRRVSNYGYTF. The DNA of the CDR3 is TGTGCCAGCACTCGACGGGTCTCGAACTATGGCTACACCTTC.

V usage is TRBV2 and J usage is TRBJ1-2, with 9 positions matching TRBD1. The junction had 5 bases not matched to a gene; V was cut back by 7 bases and J by 5 bases. The CDR3 loop spans 13 amino acids. The germline V gene encodes CDR1 SNHLY and CDR2 FYNNEI. The CDR3 is CASNRDRDYGYTF. In DNA, the CDR3 is TGTGCCAGCAACCGGGACAGGGATTATGGCTACACCTTC.

This chain links TRBV3-1 with TRBJ1-2; D is uncertain. Per germline, CDR1 LGHDT and CDR2 YNNKEL (reference sequence). The CDR3 is made up of 13 amino acids. The V end lost 4 bases, the J end lost 4 bases, and 10 bases lay between the germline ends. CDR3 in DNA: TGTGCCAGCAGCCGGACGGTTGGCTATGGCTACACCTTC. It specifies CASSRTVGYGYTF.

This chain uses TRBV4-3 with TRBJ2-7; no clear D. The CDR3 has 14 residues. The germline V gene has CDR1 LGHNA and CDR2 YSLEER. Trimming stripped 1 base from V and 3 bases from J, with 10 bases between. In DNA form, the CDR3 reads TGCGCCAGCAGCCAAGGTTTGATGAGCTACGAGCAGTACTTC. Its protein is CASSQGLMSYEQYF.

The chain carries TRBV20-1 and TRBJ1-4; D uncertain. Germline CDR1 reads DFQATT; CDR2 reads SNEGSKA (reference sequence). This CDR3 has 13 amino acids. V lost 1 base to trimming and J lost 0 bases, with 3 bases between them. DNA for the CDR3: TGCAGTGCTAGAGTTACAACTAATGAAAAACTGTTTTTT. It specifies CSARVTTNEKLFF.

The CDR3 DNA reads as TGTGCCAGCCGAACGACTCGGCGGGGGGCCACAGATACGCAGTATTTT. Amino acid sequence: CASRTTRRGATDTQYF. The genes are TRBV6-2 or TRBV6-3 and TRBJ2-3; 8 bases agree with TRBD2. CDR1 and CDR2 (germline): MNHEY, SVGEGT. The CDR3 loop spans 16 amino acids. After removal of 8 bases from V and 2 bases from J, the junction contained 12 bases not matched to a gene.

V and J are TRBV12-3 or TRBV12-4 and TRBJ2-7; TRBD1 is a possible D gene (6 bases). Trimming took off 1 base at V and 6 bases at J, with 13 bases between the two ends. CDR3 length: 14 amino acids. The CDR3 sequence is CASSLGTGLGEQYF. The CDR3 bases are TGTGCCAGCAGTTTAGGTACAGGGCTTGGCGAGCAGTACTTC.

This chain links TRBV30 with TRBJ1-2; 7 positions match TRBD1. This CDR3 region has 15 residues. V shed 5 bases and J 1 base; nucleotides not matched to a gene: 10. The germline V gene encodes CDR1 GTSNPN and CDR2 SVGIG (reference sequence). The DNA of the CDR3 is TGTGCCTGGGCGCCCGGGACAGCGATTAACTATGGCTACACCTTC. Protein product: CAWAPGTAINYGYTF.

The J gene is TRBJ2-5, the V gene TRBV7-2; no definite D call. From germline, CDR1 is SGHTA and CDR2 FQGNSA. Trimming left V 0 bases short and J 2 bases short, with 7 bases between. This CDR3 comprises 14 residues. CDR3 bases: TGTGCCAGCAGCTTAGCTCGCCTGCAAGAGACCCAGTACTTC. Translating gives CASSLARLQETQYF. Filled out from reference TRBV7-2 and TRBJ2-5, the complete variable domain reads GAGVSQSPSNKVTEKGKDVELRCDPISGHTALYWYRQSLGQGLEFLIYFQGNSAPDKSGLPSDRFSAERTGGSVSTLTIQRTQQEDSAVYLCASSLARLQETQYFGPGTRLLVL.

This clonotype has more than one count but fewer than ten. The chain links TRBV12-3 or TRBV12-4 to TRBJ1-1; no definite D call. V lost 3 bases and J 5 bases, leaving 7 bases between the germline ends. The CDR3 loop spans 12 amino acids. CDR3 sequence (DNA): TGTGCCAGCAGTTTCGGGAGGACTGAAGCTTTCTTT. It codes for CASSFGRTEAFF.

This chain links TRBV4-1 with TRBJ1-4; D is ambiguous. V lost 1 base, J lost 5 bases, and 11 bases lay in between. Germline V lookup: CDR1 MGHRA, CDR2 YSYEKL. The CDR3 runs 15 residues. The CDR3 sequence is CASSQVGSLNEKLFF. The CDR3 DNA follows: TGCGCCAGCAGCCAAGTGGGCAGTCTCAATGAAAAACTGTTTTTT.

The rearrangement uses TRBV30 and TRBJ1-5; D unresolved. The germline V gene encodes CDR1 GTSNPN and CDR2 SVGIG (reference sequence). V lost 2 bases, J lost 4 bases, and 12 bases lay in between. CDR3 length equals 14 residues. Here the CDR3 DNA reads TGTGCCTGGAGTACCGGGCAGCTAAATCAGCCCCAGCATTTT. Protein: CAWSTGQLNQPQHF.

CDR3 region: CASSTRTEPDTQYF. CDR3 DNA sequence: TGTGCCAGCAGCACGCGGACGGAGCCAGATACGCAGTATTTT. This sequence joins TRBV5-4 and TRBJ2-3; D call uncertain. V was cut by 4 bases and J by 4 bases, with 13 bases left in between. This CDR3 comprises 14 residues. Germline loops: CDR1 SGHNT, CDR2 YYREEE (reference sequence).

V and J are TRBV7-2 and TRBJ1-5; possibly TRBD1 for D (6 bases). The CDR3 is 13 residues long. Germline CDR1 is SGHTA and CDR2 is FQGNSA. V lost 4 bases, J lost 7 bases, and 11 bases lay in between. CDR3 protein: CASSSETGQPQHF. Written as DNA, the CDR3 is TGTGCCAGCAGCTCCGAGACAGGCCAGCCCCAGCATTTT.

The chain uses TRBV20-1 and TRBJ1-4; 9 nucleotides line up with TRBD1. V dropped 0 bases and J dropped 6; count of bases not matched to a gene: 8. Germline CDR1 is DFQATT and CDR2 is SNEGSKA (reference sequence). This CDR3 is 16 amino acids long. The CDR3 nucleotides are TGCAGTGCTAGAGATAAGTTGGGGACAGGGCATGAAAAACTGTTTTTT. It yields the protein CSARDKLGTGHEKLFF.

The rearrangement links TRBV7-3 to TRBJ1-1; 11 bases map to TRBD1. J gave up 7 bases and V 6 bases, and 7 bases lay outside the gene matches. The CDR3 is 14 residues long. Germline CDR1 is SGHTA and CDR2 is FQGTGA. The CDR3 DNA sequence: TGTGCCAGCAGTCAGACCGGGACAGGGGGTGAAGCTTTCTTT. Translated: CASSQTGTGGEAFF.

This chain links TRBV20-1 with TRBJ1-1; unclear D gene. The CDR3 loop spans 11 amino acids. CDR1 and CDR2 from the germline V gene are DFQATT and SNEGSKA (reference sequence). Trimming took off 5 bases at V and 6 bases at J, with 10 bases between the two ends. For the CDR3, the DNA is TGCAGTGCTTTGAGAAGGCCTGAAGCTTTCTTT. It encodes CSALRRPEAFF.

This chain joins TRBV20-1 and TRBJ2-5, with D perhaps assigned TRBD1 or TRBD2 (5 bases each). The CDR3 contains 13 residues. The ends were cut back, 3 bases at V and 1 base at J, with 9 bases in the middle. CDR1 is DFQATT, CDR2 SNEGSKA, per germline (reference sequence). CDR3 coding DNA: TGCAGTGCTAGGGGACCGATCCAAGAGACCCAGTACTTC. Translating gives CSARGPIQETQYF.

V usage is TRBV15 and J usage is TRBJ1-5, with D unresolved. This CDR3 comprises 12 residues. CDR1 is LNHNV, CDR2 YYDKDF, per germline (reference sequence). V lost 1 base and J lost 7, with 5 bases in between. CDR3 region: CATSRAGQPQHF. CDR3 nucleotide sequence: TGTGCCACCAGCAGAGCTGGGCAGCCCCAGCATTTT.

As DNA, the CDR3 is TGTGCCAGCAGCGGCTCCGGGACAGCCTACGAGCAGTACTTC. This translates into CASSGSGTAYEQYF. The chain carries TRBV9 and TRBJ2-7; TRBD1 aligns across 7 bases. Unmatched junction bases numbered 5, after V lost 3 bases and J lost 2 bases. The CDR3 is 14 amino acids. The germline CDR1 and CDR2 sequences are SGDLS and YYNGEE. The whole variable domain, remainder taken from reference TRBV9 and TRBJ2-7, is DSGVTQTPKHLITATGQRVTLRCSPRSGDLSVYWYQQSLDQGLQFLIQYYNGEERAKGNILERFSAQQFPDLHSELNLSSLELGDSALYFCASSGSGTAYEQYFGPGTRLTVT.

This sequence joins TRBV9 and TRBJ2-2, with unresolved D. V was pared by 4 bases and J by 1 base, with 8 bases between. Germline V gene lookup returns CDR1 SGDLS and CDR2 YYNGEE. The CDR3 consists of 14 residues. CDR3 in DNA: TGTGCCAGCAGCCCCCTGTGGAACACCGGGGAGCTGTTTTTT. Residues: CASSPLWNTGELFF.

The chain has TRBV29-1 and TRBJ2-7; 9 bases are shared with TRBD1. The CDR3 consists of 12 residues. The germline V gene encodes CDR1 SQVTM and CDR2 ANQGSEA. Unmatched junction bases numbered 3, after V lost 6 bases and J lost 3 bases. As DNA, the CDR3 is TGCAGCGTGATGACAGGGGGCTACGAGCAGTACTTC. It translates to CSVMTGGYEQYF.

CDR3 protein: CSARHGLAIADTQYF. CDR3 DNA sequence: TGCAGTGCTAGACACGGACTAGCGATAGCAGATACGCAGTATTTT. The rearrangement links TRBV20-1 to TRBJ2-3; 9 positions agree with TRBD2. Germline V gene data show CDR1 as DFQATT and CDR2 as SNEGSKA (reference sequence). CDR3 length: 15 residues. V shed 2 bases and J 4 bases; nucleotides not matched to a gene: 7.

The gene calls are TRBV4-3 and TRBJ2-5, with D perhaps matching TRBD2 (7 bases). Trimming removed 0 bases from V and 2 bases from J, with 16 bases in between. The CDR3 sequence is 17 residues long. Germline V CDR1 and CDR2: LGHNA, YSLEER. CDR3 protein: CASSQDLGGGGQETQYF. CDR3 sequence (DNA): TGCGCCAGCAGCCAAGATCTCGGCGGGGGCGGACAAGAGACCCAGTACTTC.

The chain couples TRBV29-1 to TRBJ2-7; 7 positions agree with TRBD1. The germline CDR1 and CDR2 sequences are SQVTM and ANQGSEA. With 4 bases clipped from V and 3 bases from J, the junction kept 3 bases outside the gene matches. This CDR3 has 12 residues. CDR3 sequence reads: CSVGGDSYEQYF. CDR3 nucleotide sequence: TGCAGCGTTGGTGGGGACAGCTACGAGCAGTACTTC.

This chain connects TRBV11-2 to TRBJ2-7, with 14 bases fitting TRBD2. Trimming at V came to 3 bases and at J to 4 bases, leaving 2 bases not matched to a gene. CDR3 length: 15 amino acids. Germline CDR1 reads SGHAT; CDR2 reads FQNNGV. The CDR3 DNA follows: TGTGCCAGCAGCTTGACTAGCGGGAGGGTGTACGAGCAGTACGTC. This translates into CASSLTSGRVYEQYV.